These 21 T cell receptor beta chains were all obtained from the same sample, sequenced in a study of blood T cell repertoires in COVID-19. Method: immunoSEQ multiplex PCR; TCRdb's copy keeps in-frame clones and lacks some. The sample yields about 220,000 clones, about four fifths seen once. Source material: PBMCs or T cells enriched from blood (not recorded which). Source of these receptors: a woman aged 55-69 years who had recovered from COVID-19.

This clone was detected once. V gene TRBV5-6 combines with J gene TRBJ1-4; weak D call: TRBD1 (5 bases). Germline V gives CDR1 SGHDT, CDR2 YYEEEE. The CDR3 covers 15 residues. V lost 1 base and J 5 bases, leaving 12 bases between the germline ends. The CDR3, as DNA: TGTGCCAGCAGCTTGCGGAATTCAGGGAATGAAAAACTGTTTTTT. Translating gives CASSLRNSGNEKLFF.

V and J are TRBV18 and TRBJ2-4; a possible D gene is TRBD1 (5 bases). V was trimmed by 2 bases and J by 7 bases, leaving 12 bases between them. This CDR3 contains 14 residues. The germline V gene has CDR1 KGHSH and CDR2 LQKENI. CDR3 DNA: TGTGCCAGCTCACCAGGGCAGGGATCCAACATTCAGTACTTC. Its protein product is CASSPGQGSNIQYF. The whole variable domain, remainder taken from reference TRBV18 and TRBJ2-4, is NAGVMQNPRHLVRRRGQEARLRCSPMKGHSHVYWYRQLPEEGLKFMVYLQKENIIDESGMPKERFSAEFPKEGPSILRIQQVVRGDSAAYFCASSPGQGSNIQYFGAGTRLSVL.

This clone was observed a few times. V and J are TRBV30 and TRBJ1-1; TRBD1 aligns across 10 bases. The V segment lost 1 base and the J segment 11 bases; nucleotides outside the gene matches: 4. The CDR3 is 12 amino acids. Germline CDR1 GTSNPN, CDR2 SVGIG (reference sequence). In nucleotides, the CDR3 is TGTGCCTGGAGTGCGGACAGGGGGGAGGCTTTCTTT. It specifies CAWSADRGEAFF. Supplemented by reference TRBV30 and TRBJ1-1, the full variable domain reads SQTIHQWPATLVQPVGSPLSLECTVEGTSNPNLYWYRQAAGRGLQLLFYSVGIGQISSEVPQNLSASRPQDRQFILSSKKLLLSDSGFYLCAWSADRGEAFFGQGTRLTVV.

The rearrangement links TRBV7-3 to TRBJ2-5; D is ambiguous. The CDR3 spans 14 residues. Deletions cut 0 bases from V and 2 bases from J, with 7 bases between. Per the germline V gene, CDR1 is SGHTA and CDR2 is FQGTGA. The CDR3 protein is CASSLTNTQETQYF. The CDR3 DNA is TGTGCCAGCAGCTTAACTAATACTCAAGAGACCCAGTACTTC.

The rearrangement uses TRBV4-1 and TRBJ2-7; TRBD1 aligns across 10 bases. The trim removed 4 bases at V and 4 bases at J, leaving 4 bases unmatched. Germline V CDR1 and CDR2: MGHRA, YSYEKL. The CDR3 is made up of 14 amino acids. CDR3 protein: CASSRDRGPYEQYF. CDR3 DNA sequence: TGCGCCAGCAGCCGCGACAGGGGGCCATACGAGCAGTACTTC.

As DNA, the CDR3 is TGCGCCAGCAGCTTGGGGGACAGGGCTTACACAGATACGCAGTATTTT. It is translated as CASSLGDRAYTDTQYF. This chain connects TRBV5-1 to TRBJ2-3; 9 bases are shared with TRBD1. V was clipped by 0 bases and J by 2 bases; unmatched bases: 4. Germline V gene data show CDR1 as SGHRS and CDR2 as YFSETQ. This CDR3 contains 16 residues.

This sequence joins TRBV27 and TRBJ1-5; 10 bases are shared with TRBD1. J gave up 4 bases and V 6 bases, and 6 bases lay outside the gene matches. The CDR3 is 15 residues long. Germline V gene data show CDR1 as MNHEY and CDR2 as SMNVEV (reference sequence). In DNA form, the CDR3 reads TGTGCCAGCAGGCGACAGGGGGCGGTTAATCAGCCCCAGCATTTT. It translates to CASRRQGAVNQPQHF.

This clone was counted once. This rearrangement joins TRBV3-1 (or the pseudogene TRBV3-2) to TRBJ2-7; the D is unclear. This CDR3 spans 12 amino acids. Trimming left V 1 base short and J 2 bases short, with 3 bases between. Germline V gene data show CDR1 as LGHDT and CDR2 as YNNKEL (reference sequence). The CDR3 protein is CASSQAAYEQYF. The DNA of the CDR3 is TGTGCCAGCAGCCAAGCGGCCTACGAGCAGTACTTC.

The rearrangement joins TRBV18 to TRBJ1-5; D possibly corresponds to TRBD1 (6 bases). Between the trimmed V and J ends, which lost 4 bases and 9 bases, there was a span of 16 bases. Germline CDR1 reads KGHSH; CDR2 reads LQKENI. There are 14 residues in the CDR3. CDR3 nucleotides: TGTGCCAGCTCACAGACAGGAGCCCCGTGGCCCCAGCATTTT. The encoded protein is CASSQTGAPWPQHF.

This chain connects TRBV3-1 (or the pseudogene TRBV3-2) to TRBJ2-2; tentatively, D is TRBD2 (7 bases). Germline V gene sequence: CDR1 LGHDT, CDR2 YNNKEL (reference sequence). V was trimmed by 4 bases and J by 6 bases, leaving 15 bases between them. The CDR3 length is 15 residues. The CDR3 region has the DNA TGTGCCAGCAGCCGGATGGGGGGGCGACCCGGGGAGCTGTTTTTT. It translates to CASSRMGGRPGELFF.

J is TRBJ1-5 and V is TRBV19, with 7 bases matching TRBD1. The V gene end was trimmed by 5 bases and the J gene end by 0 bases; junction bases not matched to a gene: 10. Germline V gene data show CDR1 as LNHDA and CDR2 as SQIVND (reference sequence). CDR3 length equals 17 residues. CDR3: CASSSGGPPYSNQPQHF. CDR3 in DNA: TGTGCCAGTAGTTCAGGGGGGCCGCCTTATAGCAATCAGCCCCAGCATTTT. Full variable domain (rest looked up from reference TRBV19 and TRBJ1-5): DGGITQSPKYLFRKEGQNVTLSCEQNLNHDAMYWYRQDPGQGLRLIYYSQIVNDFQKGDIAEGYSVSREKKESFPLTVTSAQKNPTAFYLCASSSGGPPYSNQPQHFGDGTRLSIL.

This clone was seen a handful of times. The chain employs TRBV19 and TRBJ1-5; TRBD1 matches at 7 bases. This CDR3 region has 14 residues. Trimming cost V 6 bases and J 6 bases; bases outside gene matches: 8. The germline V gene has CDR1 LNHDA and CDR2 SQIVND (reference sequence). Here the CDR3 reads CASSDTGDSQPQHF. For the CDR3, the DNA is TGTGCCAGTAGCGATACAGGGGACAGTCAGCCCCAGCATTTT.

This sequence joins TRBV3-1 (or the pseudogene TRBV3-2) and TRBJ2-7; the D gene is possibly TRBD2 (7 bases). CDR1 and CDR2 (germline): LGHDT, YNNKEL (reference sequence). This CDR3 has 17 residues. V was cut by 0 bases and J by 7 bases, with 22 bases left in between. The chain's CDR3 is CASSQDPSGAGAREQYF. The CDR3 bases are TGTGCCAGCAGCCAAGACCCGTCAGGGGCGGGAGCTAGAGAGCAGTACTTC.

The CDR3: CASSYGDRGWTEAFF. CDR3 sequence (DNA): TGCGCCAGCAGCTACGGGGACAGAGGTTGGACTGAAGCTTTCTTT. V gene TRBV4-3 combines with J gene TRBJ1-1, with 7 bases lining up with TRBD1. The junction had 11 bases not matched to a gene; V was cut back by 5 bases and J by 5 bases. Germline-derived CDR1 and CDR2 are LGHNA and YSLEER. The CDR3 has 15 amino acids.

V is TRBV5-1 and J is TRBJ1-3, with D possibly matching TRBD1 (6 bases). The CDR3 spans 15 residues. Per germline, CDR1 SGHRS and CDR2 YFSETQ. Trimming took off 5 bases at V and 0 bases at J, with 12 bases between the two ends. CDR3 in amino acids: CASSPGHLSGNTIYF. DNA of the CDR3: TGCGCCAGCAGTCCGGGACACCTCTCTGGAAACACCATATATTTT.

The CDR3 nucleotides read TGTGCCAGTAGTATCCCGGGGAGACTGTTTTTT. Translating gives CASSIPGRLFF. The rearrangement links TRBV19 to TRBJ1-4; D gene uncertain. This CDR3 is 11 amino acids long. CDR1 is LNHDA and CDR2 is SQIVND in the germline V gene (reference sequence). V lost 3 bases and J lost 13, with 9 bases in between.

The V gene is TRBV6-5, the J gene TRBJ1-6; a possible D gene is TRBD1 (5 bases). V dropped 5 bases and J dropped 9 bases, with 14 bases sitting between them. Germline CDR1 is MNHEY and CDR2 is SVGAGI. The CDR3 extends over 14 amino acids. In DNA, the CDR3 is TGTGCCAGCAGTCTAGAACTTAGGGGTTCACCCCTCCACTTT. Its translation is CASSLELRGSPLHF.

V and J are TRBV5-1 and TRBJ2-5; D may be TRBD2 (6 bases). This CDR3 is built from 14 residues. Between the trimmed V and J ends, which lost 4 bases and 5 bases, there was a span of 15 bases. Germline V lookup: CDR1 SGHRS, CDR2 YFSETQ. The CDR3 here is CASSGGYSGETQYF. CDR3 bases: TGCGCCAGCAGCGGAGGGTACTCTGGCGAGACCCAGTACTTC. The whole variable domain, filled in from reference TRBV5-1 and TRBJ2-5, reads KAGVTQTPRYLIKTRGQQVTLSCSPISGHRSVSWYQQTPGQGLQFLFEYFSETQRNKGNFPGRFSGRQFSNSRSEMNVSTLELGDSALYLCASSGGYSGETQYFGPGTRLLVL.

This sequence joins TRBV7-8 and TRBJ2-4, with D tentatively TRBD2 (5 bases). CDR1 SGHVS and CDR2 FQNEAQ come from the germline V gene. This CDR3 is built from 14 residues. Deletions cut 5 bases from V and 8 bases from J, with 16 bases between. Written as DNA, the CDR3 is TGTGCCAGCAGCGAGAGTCTAGCAAGCGACATTCAGTACTTC. Translating it yields CASSESLASDIQYF.

The chain carries TRBV5-6 and TRBJ2-1, with TRBD2 matching 12 bases. The CDR3 length is 15 residues. From germline, CDR1 is SGHDT and CDR2 YYEEEE. The J segment lost 10 bases and the V segment lost 5 bases, leaving 10 bases of the junction unmatched. This CDR3 is CASSSRLAGVGEQFF. The CDR3, as DNA: TGTGCCAGCAGTTCCCGACTAGCGGGGGTCGGAGAGCAGTTCTTC.

The CDR3 DNA is TGTGCCAGCAGCCAGTCTACTCGGGTCATTACTGGAAACACCATATATTTT. This translates into CASSQSTRVITGNTIYF. The genes are TRBV14 and TRBJ1-3; D not certain. From germline, CDR1 is SGHDN and CDR2 FVKESK. The V end lost 3 bases, the J end lost 2 bases, and 17 bases lay between the germline ends. This CDR3 has 17 amino acids.